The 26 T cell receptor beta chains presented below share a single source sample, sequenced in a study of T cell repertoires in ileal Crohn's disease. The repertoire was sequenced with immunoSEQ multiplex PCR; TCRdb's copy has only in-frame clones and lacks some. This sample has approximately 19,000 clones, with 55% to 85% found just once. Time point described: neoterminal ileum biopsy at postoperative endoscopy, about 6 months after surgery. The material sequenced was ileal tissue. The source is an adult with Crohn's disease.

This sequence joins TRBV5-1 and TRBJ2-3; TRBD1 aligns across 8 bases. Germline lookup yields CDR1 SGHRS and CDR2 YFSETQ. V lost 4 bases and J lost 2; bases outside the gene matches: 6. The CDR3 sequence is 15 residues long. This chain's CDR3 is CASSAGTGVTDTQYF. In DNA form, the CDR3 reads TGCGCCAGCAGCGCCGGGACAGGTGTCACAGATACGCAGTATTTT.

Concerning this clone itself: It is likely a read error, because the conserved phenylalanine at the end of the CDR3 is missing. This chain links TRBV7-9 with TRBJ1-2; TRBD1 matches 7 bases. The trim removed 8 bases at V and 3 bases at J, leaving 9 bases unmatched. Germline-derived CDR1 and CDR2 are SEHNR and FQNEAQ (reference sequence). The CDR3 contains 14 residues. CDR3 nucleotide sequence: TGTGCCAGCGATTATTTAGGGGGCGACTATGGCTACACCTCC. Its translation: CASDYLGGDYGYTS.

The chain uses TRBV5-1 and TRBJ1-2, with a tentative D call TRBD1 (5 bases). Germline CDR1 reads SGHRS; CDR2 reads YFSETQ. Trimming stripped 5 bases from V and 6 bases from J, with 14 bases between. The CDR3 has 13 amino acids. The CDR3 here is CASSPTQGHGYTF. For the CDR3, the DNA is TGCGCCAGCAGTCCTACCCAGGGCCATGGCTACACCTTC.

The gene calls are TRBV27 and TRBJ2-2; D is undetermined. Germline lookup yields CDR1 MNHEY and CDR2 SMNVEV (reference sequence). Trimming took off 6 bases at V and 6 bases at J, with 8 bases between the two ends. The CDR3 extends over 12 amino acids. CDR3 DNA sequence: TGTGCCAGCAGCTTTATCGCCGGGGAGCTGTTTTTT. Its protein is CASSFIAGELFF.

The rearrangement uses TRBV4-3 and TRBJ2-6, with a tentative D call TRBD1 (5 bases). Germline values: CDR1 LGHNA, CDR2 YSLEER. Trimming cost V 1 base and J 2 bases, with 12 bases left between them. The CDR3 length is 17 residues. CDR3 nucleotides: TGCGCCAGCAGCCAAGTTTCAGGGCCCGCTGGGGCCAACGTCCTGACTTTC. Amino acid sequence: CASSQVSGPAGANVLTF.

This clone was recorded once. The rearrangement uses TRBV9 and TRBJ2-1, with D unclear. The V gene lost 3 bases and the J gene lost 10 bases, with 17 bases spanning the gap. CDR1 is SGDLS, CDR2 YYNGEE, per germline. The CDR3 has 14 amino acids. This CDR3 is CASSEQPLPDEQFF. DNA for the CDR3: TGTGCCAGCAGCGAACAGCCCCTTCCCGACGAGCAGTTCTTC.

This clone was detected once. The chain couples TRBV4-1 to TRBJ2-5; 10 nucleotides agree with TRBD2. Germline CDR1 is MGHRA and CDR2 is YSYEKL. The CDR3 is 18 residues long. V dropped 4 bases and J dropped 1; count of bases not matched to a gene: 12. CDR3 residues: CASSRDIERLAGQETQYF. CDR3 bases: TGCGCCAGCAGCCGGGACATAGAGAGACTAGCGGGCCAAGAGACCCAGTACTTC.

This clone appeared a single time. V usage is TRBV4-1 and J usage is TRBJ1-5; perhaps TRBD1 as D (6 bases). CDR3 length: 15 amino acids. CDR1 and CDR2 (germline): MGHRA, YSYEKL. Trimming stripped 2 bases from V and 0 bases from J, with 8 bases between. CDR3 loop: CASSQRDNSNQPQHF. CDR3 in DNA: TGCGCCAGCAGCCAACGGGACAATAGCAATCAGCCCCAGCATTTT.

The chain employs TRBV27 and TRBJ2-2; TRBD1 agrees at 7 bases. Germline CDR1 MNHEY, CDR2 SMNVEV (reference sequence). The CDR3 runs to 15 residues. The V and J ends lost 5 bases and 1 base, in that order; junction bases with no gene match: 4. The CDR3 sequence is CASSLHRGNTGELFF. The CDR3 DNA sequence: TGTGCCAGCAGTCTCCACAGGGGGAACACCGGGGAGCTGTTTTTT.

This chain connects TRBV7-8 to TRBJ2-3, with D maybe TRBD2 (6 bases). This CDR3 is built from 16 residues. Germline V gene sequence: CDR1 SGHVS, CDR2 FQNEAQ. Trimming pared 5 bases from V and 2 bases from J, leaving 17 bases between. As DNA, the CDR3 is TGTGCCAGCAGCCCCCGGGACGGGGGAATCACAGATACGCAGTATTTT. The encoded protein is CASSPRDGGITDTQYF.

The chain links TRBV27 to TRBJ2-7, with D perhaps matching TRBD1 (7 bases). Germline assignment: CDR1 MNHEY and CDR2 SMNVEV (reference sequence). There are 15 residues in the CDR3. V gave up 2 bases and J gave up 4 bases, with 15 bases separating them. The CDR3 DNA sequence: TGTGCCAGCAGTTTAGTAGGCAGGGGGAGGTACGAGCAGTACTTC. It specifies CASSLVGRGRYEQYF.

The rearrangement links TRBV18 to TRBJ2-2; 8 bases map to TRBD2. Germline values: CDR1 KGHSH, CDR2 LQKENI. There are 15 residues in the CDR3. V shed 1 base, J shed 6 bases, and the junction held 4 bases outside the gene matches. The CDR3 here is CASSPQSAGAGELFF. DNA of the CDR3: TGTGCCAGCTCACCACAATCAGCGGGGGCCGGGGAGCTGTTTTTT.

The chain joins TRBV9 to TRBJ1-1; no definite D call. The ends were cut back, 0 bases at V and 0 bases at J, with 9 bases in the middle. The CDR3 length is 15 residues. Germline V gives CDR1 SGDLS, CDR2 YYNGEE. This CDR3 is CASSVVQAMNTEAFF. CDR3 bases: TGTGCCAGCAGCGTAGTTCAAGCAATGAACACTGAAGCTTTCTTT.

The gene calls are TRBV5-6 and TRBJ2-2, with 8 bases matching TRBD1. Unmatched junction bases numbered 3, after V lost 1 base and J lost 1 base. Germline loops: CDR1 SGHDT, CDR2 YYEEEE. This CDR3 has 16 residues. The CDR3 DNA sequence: TGTGCCAGCAGCTTGCCCGGACAGGGGAACACCGGGGAGCTGTTTTTT. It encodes CASSLPGQGNTGELFF.

The CDR3 protein is CALDRARTIYF. The CDR3 DNA is TGTGCCTTAGACAGGGCCCGCACCATATATTTT. V and J are TRBV30 and TRBJ1-3, with 7 bases lining up with TRBD1. This CDR3 contains 11 residues. With 7 bases clipped from V and 9 bases from J, the junction kept 6 bases outside the gene matches. Germline V lookup: CDR1 GTSNPN, CDR2 SVGIG (reference sequence).

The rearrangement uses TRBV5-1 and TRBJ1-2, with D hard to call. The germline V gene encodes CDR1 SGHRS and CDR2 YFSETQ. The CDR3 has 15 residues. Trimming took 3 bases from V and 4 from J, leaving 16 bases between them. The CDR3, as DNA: TGCGCCAGCAGCTCAGACCCGACAAGGCTCTATGGCTACACCTTC. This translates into CASSSDPTRLYGYTF.

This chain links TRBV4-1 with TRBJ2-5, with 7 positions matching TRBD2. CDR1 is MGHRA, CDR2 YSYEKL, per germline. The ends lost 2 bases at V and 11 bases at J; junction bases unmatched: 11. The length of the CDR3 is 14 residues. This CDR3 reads CASSQIAVAGEQYF. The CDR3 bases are TGCGCCAGCAGCCAAATAGCCGTCGCGGGGGAGCAGTACTTC.

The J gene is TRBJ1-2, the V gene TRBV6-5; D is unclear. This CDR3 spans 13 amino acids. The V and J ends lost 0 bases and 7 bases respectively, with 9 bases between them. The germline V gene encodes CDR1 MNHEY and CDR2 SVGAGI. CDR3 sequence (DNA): TGTGCCAGCAGTTACTCGGAGTATACTGGCTACACCTTC. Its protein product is CASSYSEYTGYTF.

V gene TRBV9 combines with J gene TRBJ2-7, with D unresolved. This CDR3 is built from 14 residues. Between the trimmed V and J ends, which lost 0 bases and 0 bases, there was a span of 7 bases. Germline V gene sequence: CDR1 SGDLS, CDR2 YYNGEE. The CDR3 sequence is CASSVEGGSYEQYF. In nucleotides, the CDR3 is TGTGCCAGCAGCGTAGAAGGCGGCTCCTACGAGCAGTACTTC.

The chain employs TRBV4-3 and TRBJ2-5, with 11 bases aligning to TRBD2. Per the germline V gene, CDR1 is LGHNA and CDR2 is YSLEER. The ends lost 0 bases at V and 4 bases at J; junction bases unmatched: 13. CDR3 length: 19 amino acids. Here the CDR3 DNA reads TGCGCCAGCAGCCAAGATACGGCTAGCGGGGGGAATAAGGGAGAGACCCAGTACTTC. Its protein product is CASSQDTASGGNKGETQYF.

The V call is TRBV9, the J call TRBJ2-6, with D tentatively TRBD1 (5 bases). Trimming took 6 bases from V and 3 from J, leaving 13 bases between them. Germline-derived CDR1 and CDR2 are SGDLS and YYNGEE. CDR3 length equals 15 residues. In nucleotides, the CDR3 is TGTGCCAGCACGGTAGGGGCGCTTGGGGCCAACGTCCTGACTTTC. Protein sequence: CASTVGALGANVLTF. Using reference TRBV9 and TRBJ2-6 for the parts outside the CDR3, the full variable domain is DSGVTQTPKHLITATGQRVTLRCSPRSGDLSVYWYQQSLDQGLQFLIQYYNGEERAKGNILERFSAQQFPDLHSELNLSSLELGDSALYFCASTVGALGANVLTFGAGSRLTVL.

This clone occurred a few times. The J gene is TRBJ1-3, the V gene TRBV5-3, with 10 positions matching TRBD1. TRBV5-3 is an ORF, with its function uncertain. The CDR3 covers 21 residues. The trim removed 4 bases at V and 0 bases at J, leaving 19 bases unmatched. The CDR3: CARSLYAGTGDPPNSGNTIYF. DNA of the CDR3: TGTGCCAGAAGCCTATACGCGGGGACAGGGGATCCACCCAACTCTGGAAACACCATATATTTT.

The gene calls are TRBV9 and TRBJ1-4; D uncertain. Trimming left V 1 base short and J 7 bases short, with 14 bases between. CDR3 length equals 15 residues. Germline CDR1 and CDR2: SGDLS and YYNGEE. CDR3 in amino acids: CASSVLGERSEKLFF. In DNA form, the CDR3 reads TGTGCCAGCAGCGTACTCGGGGAAAGGTCTGAAAAACTGTTTTTT.

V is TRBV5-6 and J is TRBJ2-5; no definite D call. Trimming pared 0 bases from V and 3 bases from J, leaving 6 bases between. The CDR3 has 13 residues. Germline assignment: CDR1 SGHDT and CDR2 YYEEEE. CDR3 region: CASSLDEEETQYF. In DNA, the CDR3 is TGTGCCAGCAGCTTGGATGAGGAAGAGACCCAGTACTTC. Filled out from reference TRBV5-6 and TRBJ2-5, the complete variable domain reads DAGVTQSPTHLIKTRGQQVTLRCSPKSGHDTVSWYQQALGQGPQFIFQYYEEEERQRGNFPDRFSGHQFPNYSSELNVNALLLGDSALYLCASSLDEEETQYFGPGTRLLVL.

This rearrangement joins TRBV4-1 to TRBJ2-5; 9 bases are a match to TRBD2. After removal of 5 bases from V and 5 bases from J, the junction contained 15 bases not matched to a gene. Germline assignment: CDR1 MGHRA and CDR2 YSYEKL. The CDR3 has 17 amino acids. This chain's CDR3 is CASSFLASGRIGETQYF. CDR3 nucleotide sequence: TGCGCCAGCAGCTTCTTAGCAAGCGGGAGGATTGGGGAGACCCAGTACTTC.

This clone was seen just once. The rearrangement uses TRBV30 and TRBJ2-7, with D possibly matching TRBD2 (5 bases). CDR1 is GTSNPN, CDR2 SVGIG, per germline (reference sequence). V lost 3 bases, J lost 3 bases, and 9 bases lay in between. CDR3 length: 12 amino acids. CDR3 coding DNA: TGTGCCTGGAGCGTCGGACTCTACGAGCAGTACTTC. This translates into CAWSVGLYEQYF.